Listed here are 10 T cell receptor beta chains from one sample, sequenced in a study of T-cell reconstitution after alpha-beta-depleted transplantation in children. Unique molecular identifiers were used to barcode this TCRbeta library. TCRdb re-derived calls from the PCR reads in MiXCR, one entry per CDR3 protein. The table includes about 92,000 distinct CDR3 sequences, roughly an eighth detected once. Sequenced here: PBMCs from the stem cell graft donor, sampled from the stem cell graft. The source is a human donor who donated a stem cell graft to a child with inherited bone marrow failure.

This clonotype was observed many times. The chain uses TRBV6-5 and TRBJ1-2; D is ambiguous. CDR1 MNHEY and CDR2 SVGAGI come from the germline V gene. This CDR3 has 13 amino acids. The V gene lost 0 bases and the J gene lost 4 bases, with 6 bases spanning the gap. For the CDR3, the DNA is TGTGCCAGCAGTTACTCCGGAGGCTATGGCTACACCTTC. Translation: CASSYSGGYGYTF.

This clonotype was found many times. The chain links TRBV7-2 to TRBJ1-4; D is unclear. V lost 1 base and J 5 bases, leaving 14 bases between the germline ends. Germline V gene sequence: CDR1 SGHTA, CDR2 FQGNSA. The CDR3 contains 16 residues. CDR3 DNA sequence: TGTGCCAGCAGCTTAGGGAGTCTGGGGTTGAATGAAAAACTGTTTTTT. Protein: CASSLGSLGLNEKLFF.

This clonotype was observed at least ten times. Germline is not matched at one junction end, which may reflect a read error. V usage is TRBV11-1 and J usage is TRBJ2-3; 9 bases are a match to TRBD2. Germline CDR1 reads SGHAT; CDR2 reads FQDESV (reference sequence). The CDR3 covers 15 residues. Here the CDR3 reads CSSSAGGGASDTQYF. The CDR3 coding sequence is TGTTCCAGCAGCGCCGGCGGGGGGGCTTCGGATACGCAGTATTTT.

The sample holds many counts of this clonotype. The V and J genes are TRBV28 and TRBJ1-1; 8 nucleotides agree with TRBD1. The CDR3 contains 13 residues. After removal of 4 bases from V and 6 bases from J, the junction contained 4 bases not matched to a gene. Per germline, CDR1 MDHEN and CDR2 SYDVKM. CDR3 amino acids: CASSSQQGAEAFF. CDR3 sequence (DNA): TGTGCCAGCAGTTCCCAACAGGGGGCTGAAGCTTTCTTT.

This clonotype was found many times. The V call is TRBV5-5, the J call TRBJ1-4; perhaps TRBD1 as D (6 bases). Trimming stripped 0 bases from V and 7 bases from J, with 13 bases between. The V gene's germline CDR1 is SGHKS and CDR2 YYEKEE (reference sequence). This CDR3 region has 15 residues. CDR3 sequence: CASSLAPEGGEKLFF. The CDR3 DNA is TGTGCCAGCAGCTTGGCCCCCGAGGGGGGTGAAAAACTGTTTTTT.

This clonotype was seen at least ten times. The chain employs TRBV2 and TRBJ1-3; 9 bases match TRBD1. The germline V gene has CDR1 SNHLY and CDR2 FYNNEI. The CDR3 loop spans 15 amino acids. V trimming: 7 bases; J trimming: 3 bases; junction bases outside the gene matches: 7. The CDR3, as DNA: TGTGCCAGCACCAGGGACAGGGCTTTTGGAAACACCATATATTTT. It specifies CASTRDRAFGNTIYF.

This clonotype was picked up many times. V is TRBV18 and J is TRBJ2-3; D not resolved. This CDR3 is built from 11 residues. Trimming took off 5 bases at V and 4 bases at J, with 4 bases between the two ends. Germline V gives CDR1 KGHSH, CDR2 LQKENI. CDR3 protein: CASSSPDTQYF. The DNA of the CDR3 is TGTGCCAGCTCATCTCCAGATACGCAGTATTTT.

This clonotype was counted ten times or more. The rearrangement joins TRBV15 to TRBJ2-7, with D maybe TRBD2 (6 bases). This CDR3 has 14 residues. Between the trimmed V and J ends, which lost 5 bases and 1 base, there was a span of 12 bases. From germline, CDR1 is LNHNV and CDR2 YYDKDF (reference sequence). The CDR3 spells CATSSKEGSYEQYF. The CDR3 DNA follows: TGTGCCACCAGCTCCAAGGAGGGTTCCTACGAGCAGTACTTC.

This clonotype was observed at least ten times. The rearrangement links TRBV4-2 to TRBJ1-4, with 10 bases lining up with TRBD1. CDR1 is LGHNA, CDR2 YNFKEQ, per germline. V was clipped by 3 bases and J by 5 bases; unmatched bases: 3. The CDR3 has 15 residues. The CDR3 DNA sequence: TGTGCCAGCAGCCAGCCGGGACAGGGGAATGAAAAACTGTTTTTT. Protein product: CASSQPGQGNEKLFF.

This clonotype showed up many times. This chain links TRBV7-2 with TRBJ1-1; D is perhaps TRBD1 (6 bases). Deletions cut 5 bases from V and 1 base from J, with 11 bases between. The CDR3 length is 14 residues. CDR1 and CDR2 (germline): SGHTA, FQGNSA. For the CDR3, the DNA is TGTGCCAGCAGCCCCGTAGGGGGGAACACTGAAGCTTTCTTT. Its translation is CASSPVGGNTEAFF.